A selection of T cell receptor beta chains follows, all from one sample in a study of T cell changes during pregnancy in multiple sclerosis. Assay used: immunoSEQ multiplex PCR; TCRdb lists only in-frame clones, some missing. This sample yields more than 45,000 clones, of which around 94% are seen a single time; 0.91% belongs to the top ten. The sequenced sample was CD4+ T cells from peripheral blood mononuclear cells, obtained in the second trimester of pregnancy. The receptors were sampled from a female donor in good health, enrolled as a control in a pregnancy study. CDR3s include the opening cysteine and the closing phenylalanine or tryptophan. Each record gives: V gene, J gene, clone size, D gene, CDR3 DNA, CDR3 protein. D genes are given only for firm matches. The listing skips clone size in some rows; elsewhere it reads once, few, many or a size class.

V: TRBV7-9
J: TRBJ1-6
size: -
D: -
DNA: TGTGCCAGCAGCTTCCCGGCGGGTCCTAATTCACCCCTCCACTTT
CDR3: CASSFPAGPNSPLHF

V: TRBV28
J: TRBJ1-2
size: -
D: -
DNA: TGTGCCAGCAGTTCAGGGCTCCCCTATGGCTACACCTTC
CDR3: CASSSGLPYGYTF

V: TRBV28
J: TRBJ1-6
size: few
D: -
DNA: TGTGCCACTCAAGGGAGTCCGAATTCACCCCTCCACTTT
CDR3: CATQGSPNSPLHF

V: TRBV25-1
J: TRBJ2-3
size: -
D: -
DNA: TGTGCCAGCAGCTGGACAGAGACGCAGTATTTT
CDR3: CASSWTETQYF

V: TRBV9
J: TRBJ2-7
size: -
D: -
DNA: TGTGCCAGCAGCGTAGCTAGGCAGAGCTACGAGCAGTACTTC
CDR3: CASSVARQSYEQYF

V: TRBV2
J: TRBJ1-5
size: -
D: -
DNA: TGTGCCAGCAGTGACAGGTTGGGCTCTTATCAGCCCCAGCATTTT
CDR3: CASSDRLGSYQPQHF

V: TRBV6-4
J: TRBJ2-2
size: -
D: -
DNA: TGTGCCACGAGGGCTAGGCCCGGGGAGCTGTTTTTT
CDR3: CATRARPGELFF

V: TRBV4-3
J: TRBJ2-1
size: -
D: TRBD2
DNA: TGCGCCAGCTCAAAGGGGCTAGCGGGAAGAAATGAGCAGTTCTTC
CDR3: CASSKGLAGRNEQFF

V: TRBV6-5
J: TRBJ1-2
size: -
D: TRBD1
DNA: TGTGCCAGCAGTTCAGGGACAGCTAAGATCTATGGCTACACCTTC
CDR3: CASSSGTAKIYGYTF

V: TRBV29-1
J: TRBJ2-3
size: -
D: TRBD1
DNA: TGCAGCGTAGGACAGGGTCAAACAGATACGCAGTATTTT
CDR3: CSVGQGQTDTQYF

V: TRBV5-1
J: TRBJ1-2
size: -
D: -
DNA: TGCGCCAGCAGGTCGACAGCCCACGGTAACTATGGCTACACCTTC
CDR3: CASRSTAHGNYGYTF

V: TRBV10-3
J: TRBJ2-1
size: -
D: -
DNA: TGTGCCATCAGTGAGTCCGACGGGAGTGATGAGCAGTTCTTC
CDR3: CAISESDGSDEQFF

V: TRBV6-5
J: TRBJ2-1
size: -
D: TRBD1
DNA: TGTGCCAGCAGGACAGGGGGCGGTGAGCAGTTCTTC
CDR3: CASRTGGGEQFF

V: TRBV4-1
J: TRBJ2-5
size: -
D: TRBD1
DNA: TGCGCCAGCAGCCAAGCGAACAGGGGGCTACGGGAGACCCAGTACTTC
CDR3: CASSQANRGLRETQYF

V: TRBV4-3
J: TRBJ2-1
size: -
D: TRBD2
DNA: TGCGCCAGCCGACCGGGACTAGTAGGGTATAATGAGCAGTTCTTC
CDR3: CASRPGLVGYNEQFF

V: TRBV6-1
J: TRBJ1-2
size: -
D: -
DNA: TGTGCCAGCAGTGAAGACCCTAGTGGGGCCCGGGCTAACTATGGCTACACCTTC
CDR3: CASSEDPSGARANYGYTF

V: TRBV15
J: TRBJ2-7
size: -
D: TRBD1
DNA: TGTGCCACCAGCAGGAGGACAGGGGAAGCGGGATTGGCCTACGAGCAGTACTTC
CDR3: CATSRRTGEAGLAYEQYF

V: TRBV11-2
J: TRBJ1-1
size: -
D: -
DNA: TGTGCCAGCAGCCCTCAGGGGAACACTGAAGCTTTCTTT
CDR3: CASSPQGNTEAFF

V: TRBV19
J: TRBJ1-5
size: -
D: TRBD1
DNA: TGTGCCAGTAGTATTACGGGACAGGGGGCTCAGCCCCAGCATTTT
CDR3: CASSITGQGAQPQHF

V: TRBV2
J: TRBJ2-3
size: -
D: -
DNA: TGTGCCAGCAGTAGAACTAGCCGAGGCACAGATACGCAGTATTTT
CDR3: CASSRTSRGTDTQYF

V: TRBV7-9
J: TRBJ1-2
size: -
D: -
DNA: TGTGCCAGCAGCTTAGGTCAGGGGCAACTCTATGGCTACACCTTC
CDR3: CASSLGQGQLYGYTF

V: TRBV27
J: TRBJ1-1
size: -
D: -
DNA: TGTGCCAGCAGCCGGACCGGGACTACGGCTTTCTTT
CDR3: CASSRTGTTAFF

V: TRBV6-1
J: TRBJ1-5
size: -
D: TRBD1
DNA: TGTGCCAGCAGCCCAGGGGGACCCAGAGATCAGCCCCAGCATTTT
CDR3: CASSPGGPRDQPQHF

V: TRBV2
J: TRBJ2-5
size: once
D: TRBD2
DNA: TGTGCCAGCAGTGTCCTAGCGGGTTCCGGGGAGACCCAGTACTTC
CDR3: CASSVLAGSGETQYF

V: TRBV18
J: TRBJ2-4
size: -
D: -
DNA: TGTGCCAGCTCACCAGCCCAGTCCGAGGACATTCAGTACTTC
CDR3: CASSPAQSEDIQYF

V: TRBV10-1
J: TRBJ2-1
size: -
D: TRBD1
DNA: TGCGCCAGCAGAGGACAGGGGATAAATGATGAGCAGTTCTTC
CDR3: CASRGQGINDEQFF

V: TRBV18
J: TRBJ2-7
size: -
D: -
DNA: TGTGCCAGCTCACCTTCTAGAGGGTCTGGGGCCTACGAGCAGTACTTC
CDR3: CASSPSRGSGAYEQYF

V: TRBV28
J: TRBJ1-1
size: -
D: -
DNA: TGTGCCAGCAGTTTATGGGCAGGGAGGGACACTGAAGCTTTCTTT
CDR3: CASSLWAGRDTEAFF

V: TRBV14
J: TRBJ1-1
size: -
D: -
DNA: TGTGCCAGCAGCCAAGATCGTCGGAGGGGAGGGACTGAAGCTTTCTTT
CDR3: CASSQDRRRGGTEAFF

V: TRBV7-9
J: TRBJ1-4
size: -
D: -
DNA: TGTGCCAGCAGCCTGACAGAGAGTAATGAAAAACTGTTTTTT
CDR3: CASSLTESNEKLFF

V: TRBV28
J: TRBJ2-3
size: -
D: -
DNA: TGTGCCAGCAGTGATACCTCGGTTGCAGATACGCAGTATTTT
CDR3: CASSDTSVADTQYF

V: TRBV2
J: TRBJ2-3
size: -
D: TRBD2
DNA: TGTGCCAGCAGTCCATCGACGAGCGGGAGAGGTACAGATACGCAGTATTTT
CDR3: CASSPSTSGRGTDTQYF

V: TRBV19
J: TRBJ2-5
size: -
D: TRBD1
DNA: TGTGCCAGTAGTCGCCGGGACAGGTTACATGAGACCCAGTACTTC
CDR3: CASSRRDRLHETQYF

V: TRBV5-4
J: TRBJ2-2
size: once
D: TRBD2
DNA: TGTGCCAGCAGCCCCGGACTAGCGGGAGTCACCGGGGAGCTGTTTTTT
CDR3: CASSPGLAGVTGELFF

V: TRBV2
J: TRBJ1-5
size: -
D: TRBD1
DNA: TGTGCCAGCAGAGAAGGGACAGGTCTTAGCAATCAGCCCCAGCATTTT
CDR3: CASREGTGLSNQPQHF

V: TRBV6-1
J: TRBJ2-5
size: -
D: -
DNA: TGTGCCAGCAGAAGAGGGGGAGAGACCCAGTACTTC
CDR3: CASRRGGETQYF

V: TRBV29-1
J: TRBJ2-7
size: -
D: TRBD2
DNA: TGCAGCGTTGGGGGGGGGTCGAGCTCCTACGAGCAGTACTTC
CDR3: CSVGGGSSSYEQYF

V: TRBV2
J: TRBJ2-1
size: -
D: TRBD2
DNA: TGTGCCAGCAGTTTCCTAGCGGGAGGTCCCTACAATGAGCAGTTCTTC
CDR3: CASSFLAGGPYNEQFF

V: TRBV25-1
J: TRBJ2-7
size: -
D: TRBD2
DNA: TGTGCCAGCTCCGATCAGACTAGCGGGAGCCACGAGCAGTACTTC
CDR3: CASSDQTSGSHEQYF

V: TRBV5-4
J: TRBJ2-2
size: -
D: TRBD2
DNA: TGTGCCAGCAGCCCCCCCCCTAGCGGGAACACCGGGGAGCTGTTTTTT
CDR3: CASSPPPSGNTGELFF

V: TRBV6-5
J: TRBJ2-5
size: -
D: -
DNA: TGTGCCAGCAGCCCTTCGGGGGGCTCGGGAGAGACCCAGTACTTC
CDR3: CASSPSGGSGETQYF

V: TRBV28
J: TRBJ1-2
size: -
D: TRBD1
DNA: TGTGCCAGCAGCTCCGGGGACAGGTACACCTTC
CDR3: CASSSGDRYTF

V: TRBV19
J: TRBJ2-7
size: -
D: TRBD2
DNA: TGTGCCAGTAGTATAGTCCCCGCTAGCGGGAGGACCGAGCAGTACTTC
CDR3: CASSIVPASGRTEQYF

V: TRBV28
J: TRBJ1-2
size: -
D: -
DNA: TGTGCCAGCAGTTTACGGCACCGGGTGTACTACACCTTC
CDR3: CASSLRHRVYYTF

V: TRBV18
J: TRBJ1-4
size: -
D: TRBD1
DNA: TGTGCCAGCTCACCAAGGACAGGGAACCCAACTAATGAAAAACTGTTTTTT
CDR3: CASSPRTGNPTNEKLFF

V: TRBV7-7
J: TRBJ2-2
size: -
D: -
DNA: TGTGCTAGCAGCCATCCGACTAGTACCGGGGAGCTGTTTTTT
CDR3: CASSHPTSTGELFF

V: TRBV11-3
J: TRBJ1-2
size: few
D: -
DNA: TGTGCCAGCAGCTTGTCCGGGACACATAACTATGGCTACACCTTC
CDR3: CASSLSGTHNYGYTF

V: TRBV7-6
J: TRBJ1-1
size: -
D: TRBD1
DNA: TGTGCCAGCAGCCCGAGGGACAGTCGGGGCGCTGAAGCTTTCTTT
CDR3: CASSPRDSRGAEAFF

V: TRBV2
J: TRBJ1-2
size: -
D: TRBD1
DNA: TGTGCCAGCAGCCCCCCGACAGGGGGATTGGGAGGCTACACCTTC
CDR3: CASSPPTGGLGGYTF